These T cell receptor beta chains were read from a single sample in a study of T cells of healthy individuals. TCRdb called the 5' RACE reads again in MiXCR, with one record for every CDR3 protein. Of 85,000 to 100,000 distinct CDR3 sequences in the sample, 17% were seen once. The receptors were gathered from a human donor in good health. The CDR3 runs from the conserved cysteine through the conserved F or W. Each record gives: D gene, clone size, J gene, V gene, CDR3 protein, CDR3 DNA. D genes are given only for firm matches. The size of a clone is reported for some rows only, either as once, few or many, or as a class for expanded clones.

>-|-|TRBJ2-2|TRBV2
CASSRSNTGELFF
TGTGCCAGCAGCAGGTCTAACACCGGGGAGCTGTTTTTT
>TRBD1|many|TRBJ2-7|TRBV24-1
CATSEAGTGSPYEQYF
TGTGCCACCAGTGAAGCGGGGACAGGGAGTCCCTACGAGCAGTACTTC
>TRBD2|many|TRBJ2-7|TRBV6-2/TRBV6-3
CASRASGISSYEQYF
TGTGCCTCTCGGGCTAGCGGAATCAGCTCCTACGAGCAGTACTTC
>-|few|TRBJ1-2|TRBV21-1
CASSGRTGELNYGYTF
TGTGCCAGCAGCGGACGGACAGGGGAGCTCAACTATGGCTACACCTTC
>-|few|TRBJ2-7|TRBV5-1
CASSLVSGGIYEQYF
TGCGCCAGCAGCTTGGTGTCGGGGGGCATCTACGAGCAGTACTTC
>TRBD2|many|TRBJ2-7|TRBV28
CASSSASGFFEQYF
TGTGCCAGCAGTTCTGCTAGCGGGTTTTTCGAGCAGTACTTC
>-|few|TRBJ2-5|TRBV3-1
CASSQASQETQYF
TGTGCCAGCAGCCAAGCCAGTCAAGAGACCCAGTACTTC
>TRBD1|-|TRBJ1-2|TRBV18
CASSPEGQGSGYTF
TGTGCCAGCTCCCCGGAGGGACAGGGAAGTGGCTACACCTTC
>TRBD2|few|TRBJ2-3|TRBV4-3
CASSQESSGTWSDTQYF
TGCGCCAGCAGCCAAGAATCTAGCGGGACCTGGTCAGATACGCAGTATTTT
>-|few|TRBJ2-4|TRBV28
CASSLESPGRLENIQYF
TGTGCCAGCAGTTTAGAATCCCCCGGTCGTCTGGAAAACATTCAGTACTTC
>-|few|TRBJ2-7|TRBV19
CASSERTEFYEQYF
TGTGCCAGTAGCGAAAGGACAGAGTTCTACGAGCAGTACTTC
>TRBD2|many|TRBJ2-3|TRBV10-3
CAITLTSGGIGDTQYF
TGTGCCATCACCTTGACTAGCGGGGGTATTGGAGATACGCAGTATTTT
>-|many|TRBJ1-1|TRBV5-1
CASSRGGNTEAFF
TGCGCCAGCAGTCGTGGAGGGAACACTGAAGCTTTCTTT
>-|-|TRBJ2-5|TRBV28
CASKQGEETQYF
TGTGCCAGCAAGCAGGGTGAAGAGACCCAGTACTTC
>-|-|TRBJ2-1|TRBV20-1
CSPRGPQGGQFF
TGCAGTCCCAGAGGGCCACAGGGAGGGCAGTTCTTC
>TRBD1|few|TRBJ2-3|TRBV29-1
CSVKGPGTGATQYF
TGCAGCGTGAAGGGCCCTGGGACAGGGGCCACGCAGTATTTT
>TRBD2|-|TRBJ2-7|TRBV5-5
CASSFGGSDYEQYF
TGTGCCAGCAGCTTCGGCGGGAGCGACTACGAGCAGTACTTC
>-|-|TRBJ2-4|TRBV20-1
CSAEATSKNIQYF
TGCAGTGCTGAAGCGACCTCCAAAAACATTCAGTACTTC
>-|once|TRBJ1-2|TRBV6-1
CASSEAPGLPYGYTF
TGTGCCAGCAGTGAAGCGCCGGGCCTACCCTATGGCTACACCTTC
>-|-|TRBJ2-4|TRBV2
CASRGQAKNIQYF
TGTGCCAGCAGAGGACAGGCCAAAAACATTCAGTACTTC
>TRBD2|-|TRBJ2-3|TRBV12-3/TRBV12-4
CASSPSLAGGTDTQYF
TGTGCCAGCAGCCCATCTCTAGCGGGGGGCACAGATACGCAGTATTTT
>TRBD2|few|TRBJ2-4|TRBV12-3/TRBV12-4
CASSPGTSGGAKNIQYF
TGTGCCAGCAGCCCCGGGACTAGCGGGGGAGCCAAAAACATTCAGTACTTC
>-|-|TRBJ2-7|TRBV6-5
CASRTGRTHEQYF
TGTGCCAGCAGAACGGGCAGGACCCACGAGCAGTACTTC
>TRBD2|many|TRBJ2-1|TRBV10-3
CAISEWRTGLAGNEQFF
TGTGCCATCAGTGAGTGGAGAACAGGACTAGCGGGCAATGAGCAGTTCTTC
>TRBD1|few|TRBJ2-1|TRBV12-3/TRBV12-4
CASTLRQGVSNEQFF
TGTGCCAGCACCTTAAGACAGGGGGTAAGCAATGAGCAGTTCTTC
>TRBD2|many|TRBJ2-1|TRBV13
CASSLDPAGGRYEQFF
TGTGCCAGCAGCTTAGATCCAGCGGGAGGGCGTTATGAGCAGTTCTTC
>-|many|TRBJ2-3|TRBV29-1
CSVKPDSTDTQYF
TGCAGCGTCAAACCCGACAGTACAGATACGCAGTATTTT
>-|few|TRBJ2-5|TRBV27
CASSFKGRLQETQYF
TGTGCCAGCAGTTTTAAGGGTCGACTCCAAGAGACCCAGTACTTC
>TRBD1|many|TRBJ1-6|TRBV12-3/TRBV12-4
CASSLIRGNSPLHF
TGTGCCAGCAGTTTAATCAGGGGGAATTCACCCCTCCACTTT
>TRBD1|many|TRBJ1-6|TRBV20-1
CSAWDRLYNSPLHF
TGCAGTGCTTGGGACAGGCTGTATAATTCACCCCTCCACTTT
>TRBD2|few|TRBJ2-1|TRBV7-2
CASSLVGTSGGNEQFF
TGTGCCAGCAGCTTAGTGGGGACTAGCGGGGGGAATGAGCAGTTCTTC
>-|-|TRBJ1-4|TRBV12-3/TRBV12-4
CASSPRVGATNEKLFF
TGTGCCAGCAGCCCCCGCGTGGGGGCAACTAATGAAAAACTGTTTTTT
>-|many|TRBJ1-6|TRBV18
CASSPASVSPLHF
TGTGCCAGCTCACCAGCCTCGGTTTCGCCCCTCCACTTT
>TRBD2|many|TRBJ2-1|TRBV9
CASSVNGRAVDEQFF
TGTGCCAGCAGCGTAAACGGGAGGGCAGTGGATGAGCAGTTCTTC
>-|-|TRBJ1-2|TRBV7-2
CASSLFKANYGYTF
TGTGCCAGCAGTTTGTTCAAGGCTAACTATGGCTACACCTTC
>TRBD1|-|TRBJ1-5|TRBV3-1
CASSAGGAGQPQHF
TGTGCCAGCAGCGCAGGGGGCGCCGGGCAGCCCCAGCATTTT
>TRBD1|few|TRBJ1-2|TRBV3-1
CASSQEAGQGASGYTF
TGTGCCAGCAGCCAAGAGGCAGGACAGGGGGCTAGTGGCTACACCTTC
>-|few|TRBJ1-5|TRBV6-5
CASGRVSNQPQHF
TGTGCCAGCGGCAGAGTTAGCAATCAGCCCCAGCATTTT
>-|many|TRBJ1-2|TRBV5-6
CASSPDNYGYTF
TGTGCCAGCAGCCCGGACAATTATGGCTACACCTTC
>-|-|TRBJ2-1|TRBV29-1
CSVERRPFQRVF
TGCAGCGTTGAGAGACGCCCCTTCCAAAGGGTCTTC
>TRBD1|many|TRBJ1-6|TRBV12-3/TRBV12-4
CASSDRVYSPLHF
TGTGCCAGCTCTGACAGGGTATACTCACCCCTCCACTTT
>-|-|TRBJ1-2|TRBV7-2
CASSLARDIQNYGYTF
TGTGCCAGCAGCTTAGCCCGGGACATTCAAAACTATGGCTACACCTTC
>-|-|TRBJ2-3|TRBV7-9
CASSLDGGGTPGTQYF
TGTGCCAGCAGCTTAGACGGTGGCGGGACCCCCGGTACGCAGTATTTT
>-|many|TRBJ2-4|TRBV6-2/TRBV6-3
CASSYSAQGIQYF
TGTGCCAGCAGTTACTCTGCGCAAGGGATTCAGTACTTC
>TRBD1|few|TRBJ1-6|TRBV7-2
CASSLKTIQGAPNSPLHF
TGTGCCAGCAGCCTGAAAACAATACAGGGGGCGCCTAATTCACCCCTCCACTTT
>-|many|TRBJ1-1|TRBV6-6
CASSSRTVNTEAFF
TGTGCCAGCAGTTCTCGTACCGTGAACACTGAAGCTTTCTTT
>TRBD1|few|TRBJ2-7|TRBV6-5
CASSYRQGYEQYF
TGTGCCAGCAGTTACCGACAGGGCTACGAGCAGTACTTC
>TRBD1|few|TRBJ1-6|TRBV27
CASSFTGDSPLHF
TGTGCCAGCAGTTTTACAGGGGATTCACCCCTCCACTTT
>TRBD2|many|TRBJ2-1|TRBV5-4
CASSLASGSYNEQFF
TGTGCCAGCAGCTTGGCTAGCGGGAGTTACAATGAGCAGTTCTTC
>-|many|TRBJ2-5|TRBV11-2
CASRTTQETQYF
TGTGCCAGCAGAACAACCCAAGAGACCCAGTACTTC
>TRBD2|few|TRBJ2-3|TRBV7-3
CASSFSGGPGDTQYF
TGTGCCAGCAGCTTCTCGGGGGGGCCCGGAGATACGCAGTATTTT
>-|-|TRBJ1-1|TRBV19
CASSRDIYTEAFF
TGTGCCAGTAGTCGGGACATTTACACTGAAGCTTTCTTT
>-|-|TRBJ2-2|TRBV3-1
CASSQVGGTGELFF
TGTGCCAGCAGCCAAGTAGGGGGCACCGGGGAGCTGTTTTTT
>-|-|TRBJ1-5|TRBV28
CASSLAGGYSNQPQHF
TGTGCCAGCAGTTTAGCCGGTGGGTATAGCAATCAGCCCCAGCATTTT
>-|few|TRBJ2-2|TRBV14
CASSRGERTGELFF
TGTGCCAGCAGCCGGGGGGAGAGGACCGGGGAGCTGTTTTTT
>-|-|TRBJ2-3|TRBV7-2
CASSLGIAADTQYF
TGTGCCAGCAGCTTAGGGATAGCGGCAGATACGCAGTATTTT
>TRBD2|-|TRBJ2-7|TRBV7-8
CASSLLAGEQYF
TGTGCCAGCAGCTTACTAGCGGGGGAGCAGTACTTC
>TRBD1|-|TRBJ2-7|TRBV12-3/TRBV12-4
CASSRDRGDEQYF
TGTGCCAGCAGCCGGGACAGGGGAGACGAGCAGTACTTC